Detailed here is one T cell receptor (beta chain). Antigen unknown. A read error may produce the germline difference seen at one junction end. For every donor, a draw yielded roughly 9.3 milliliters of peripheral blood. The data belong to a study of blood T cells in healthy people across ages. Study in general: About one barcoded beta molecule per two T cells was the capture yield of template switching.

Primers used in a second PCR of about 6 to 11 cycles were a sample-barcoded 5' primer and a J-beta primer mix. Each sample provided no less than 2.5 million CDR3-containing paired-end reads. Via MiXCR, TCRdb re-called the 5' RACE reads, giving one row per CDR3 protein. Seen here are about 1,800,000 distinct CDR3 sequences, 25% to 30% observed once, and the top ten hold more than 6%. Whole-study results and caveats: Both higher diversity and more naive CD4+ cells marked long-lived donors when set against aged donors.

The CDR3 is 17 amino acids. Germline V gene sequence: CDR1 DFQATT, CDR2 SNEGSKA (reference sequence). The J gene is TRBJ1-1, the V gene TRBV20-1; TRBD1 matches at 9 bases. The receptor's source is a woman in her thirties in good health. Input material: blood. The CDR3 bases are TGTAGTGCTAGAGATCGGGACAGGGCGGTTCTGAACACTGAAGCTTTCTTT. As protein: CSARDRDRAVLNTEAFF.